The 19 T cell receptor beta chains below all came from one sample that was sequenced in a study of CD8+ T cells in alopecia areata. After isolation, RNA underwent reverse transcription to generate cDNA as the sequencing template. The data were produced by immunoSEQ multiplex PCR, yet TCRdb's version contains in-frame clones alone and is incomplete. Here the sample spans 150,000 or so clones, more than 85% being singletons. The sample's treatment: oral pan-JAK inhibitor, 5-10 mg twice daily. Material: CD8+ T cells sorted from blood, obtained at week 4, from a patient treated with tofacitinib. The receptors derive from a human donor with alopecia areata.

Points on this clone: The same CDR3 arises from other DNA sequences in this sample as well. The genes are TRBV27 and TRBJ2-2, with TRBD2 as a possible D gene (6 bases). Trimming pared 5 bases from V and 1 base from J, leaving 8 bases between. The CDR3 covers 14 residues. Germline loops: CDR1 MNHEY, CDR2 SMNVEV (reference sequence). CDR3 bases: TGTGCCAGCAGTCCGGGACTGAACACCGGGGAGCTGTTTTTT. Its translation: CASSPGLNTGELFF.

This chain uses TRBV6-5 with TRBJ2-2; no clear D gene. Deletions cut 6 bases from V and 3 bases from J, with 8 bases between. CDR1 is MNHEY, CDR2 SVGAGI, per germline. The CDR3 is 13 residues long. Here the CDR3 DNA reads TGTGCCAGCAGCCGCAGCTACACCGGGGAGCTGTTTTTT. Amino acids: CASSRSYTGELFF.

CDR3 sequence reads: CASSLRPLYSNYGYTF. The CDR3 nucleotides read TGTGCCAGCAGTCTACGACCCCTATACTCTAACTATGGCTACACCTTC. The chain links TRBV27 to TRBJ1-2; D not resolved. Between the trimmed V and J ends, which lost 5 bases and 0 bases, there was a span of 16 bases. Germline V gene sequence: CDR1 MNHEY, CDR2 SMNVEV (reference sequence). The CDR3 sequence is 16 residues long.

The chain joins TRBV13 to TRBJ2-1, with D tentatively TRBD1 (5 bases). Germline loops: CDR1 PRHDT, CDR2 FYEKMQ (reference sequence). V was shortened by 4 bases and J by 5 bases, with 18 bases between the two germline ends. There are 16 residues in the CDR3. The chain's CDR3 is CASSSRRGRANNEQFF. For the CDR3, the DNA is TGTGCCAGCAGCTCACGTAGGGGTAGAGCAAACAATGAGCAGTTCTTC.

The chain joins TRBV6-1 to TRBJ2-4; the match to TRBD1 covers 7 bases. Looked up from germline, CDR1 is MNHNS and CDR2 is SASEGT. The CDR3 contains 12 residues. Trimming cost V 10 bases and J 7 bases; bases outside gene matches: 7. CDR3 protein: CAIQGFINIQYF. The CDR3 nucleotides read TGTGCCATACAGGGGTTCATTAACATTCAGTACTTC.

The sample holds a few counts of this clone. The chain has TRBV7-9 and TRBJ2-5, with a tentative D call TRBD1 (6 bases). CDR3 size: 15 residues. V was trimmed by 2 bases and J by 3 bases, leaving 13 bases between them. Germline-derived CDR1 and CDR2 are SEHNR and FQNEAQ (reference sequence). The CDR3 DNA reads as TGTGCCAGCAGCTTACTACAGGGACCAAAAGAGACCCAGTACTTC. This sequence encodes CASSLLQGPKETQYF.

The CDR3 spells CASSTPSRDTQYF. Written as DNA, the CDR3 is TGTGCCAGCAGCACACCTTCTAGAGATACGCAGTATTTT. V usage is TRBV7-8 and J usage is TRBJ2-3; no clear D. Trimming took 5 bases from V and 5 from J, leaving 11 bases between them. In germline, CDR1 is SGHVS, CDR2 FQNEAQ. This CDR3 contains 13 residues.

CDR3 nucleotide sequence: TGTGCCTGGACGATCGGGACGATTTACACTGAAGCTTTCTTT. The encoded protein is CAWTIGTIYTEAFF. V and J are TRBV30 and TRBJ1-1, with D possibly being TRBD1 (5 bases). The CDR3 has 14 amino acids. Trimming removed 4 bases from V and 3 bases from J, with 15 bases in between. Germline V CDR1 and CDR2: GTSNPN, SVGIG (reference sequence). Full variable domain (missing parts from reference TRBV30 and TRBJ1-1): SQTIHQWPATLVQPVGSPLSLECTVEGTSNPNLYWYRQAAGRGLQLLFYSVGIGQISSEVPQNLSASRPQDRQFILSSKKLLLSDSGFYLCAWTIGTIYTEAFFGQGTRLTVV.

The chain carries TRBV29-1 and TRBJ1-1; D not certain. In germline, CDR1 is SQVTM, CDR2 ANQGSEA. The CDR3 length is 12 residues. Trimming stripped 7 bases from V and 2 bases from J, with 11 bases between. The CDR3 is CSGNRENTEAFF. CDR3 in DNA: TGCAGCGGGAATCGGGAAAACACTGAAGCTTTCTTT.

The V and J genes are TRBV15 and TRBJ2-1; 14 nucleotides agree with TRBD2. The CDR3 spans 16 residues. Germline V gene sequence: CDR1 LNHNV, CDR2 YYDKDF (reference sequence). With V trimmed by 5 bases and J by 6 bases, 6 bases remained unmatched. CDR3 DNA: TGTGCCACCAGCGGGACTAGCGGGAGAAGGTCCAATGAGCAGTTCTTC. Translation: CATSGTSGRRSNEQFF.

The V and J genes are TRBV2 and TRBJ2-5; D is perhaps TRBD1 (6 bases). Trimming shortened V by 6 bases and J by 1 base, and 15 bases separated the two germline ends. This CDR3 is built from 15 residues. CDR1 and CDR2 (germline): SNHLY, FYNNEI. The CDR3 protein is CASSELGQLQETQYF. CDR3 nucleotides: TGTGCCAGCAGCGAATTAGGACAGCTCCAAGAGACCCAGTACTTC.

The CDR3 DNA reads TGTGCCAGCAGCTGGGGACAGGAAACCGGGGAGCTGTTTTTT. Encoded protein: CASSWGQETGELFF. The chain joins TRBV11-2 to TRBJ2-2, with 8 bases fitting TRBD1. The CDR3 covers 14 residues. CDR1 is SGHAT, CDR2 FQNNGV, per germline. V lost 4 bases and J lost 5; bases outside the gene matches: 3.

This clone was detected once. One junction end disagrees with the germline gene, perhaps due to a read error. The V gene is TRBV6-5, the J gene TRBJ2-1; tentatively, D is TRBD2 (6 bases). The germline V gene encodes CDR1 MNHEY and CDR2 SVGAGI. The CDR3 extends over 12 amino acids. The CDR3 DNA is TGTGCCAGCAGTTACCTTAGGGAGGAGCTGTTCTTC. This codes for CASSYLREELFF.

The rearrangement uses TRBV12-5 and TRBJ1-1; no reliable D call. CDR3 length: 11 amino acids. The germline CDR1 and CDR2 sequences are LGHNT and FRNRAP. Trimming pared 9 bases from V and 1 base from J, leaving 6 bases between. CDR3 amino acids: CASGPNTEAFF. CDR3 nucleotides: TGTGCTAGCGGCCCGAACACTGAAGCTTTCTTT.

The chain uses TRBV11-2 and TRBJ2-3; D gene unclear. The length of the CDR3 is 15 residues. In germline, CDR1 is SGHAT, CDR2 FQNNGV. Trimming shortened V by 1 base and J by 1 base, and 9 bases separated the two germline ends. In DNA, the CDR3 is TGTGCCAGCAGCTTAGTGGGGTCAGGCACAGATACGCAGTATTTT. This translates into CASSLVGSGTDTQYF.

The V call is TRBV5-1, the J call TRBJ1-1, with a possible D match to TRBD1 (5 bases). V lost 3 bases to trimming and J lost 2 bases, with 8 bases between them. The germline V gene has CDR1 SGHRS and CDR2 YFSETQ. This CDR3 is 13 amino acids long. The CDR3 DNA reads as TGCGCCAGCAGCTCACAGGACAACACTGAAGCTTTCTTT. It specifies CASSSQDNTEAFF.

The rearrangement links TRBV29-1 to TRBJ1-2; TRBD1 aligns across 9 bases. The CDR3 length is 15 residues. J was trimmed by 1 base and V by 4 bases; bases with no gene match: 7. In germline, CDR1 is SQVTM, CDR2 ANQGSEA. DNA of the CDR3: TGCAGCGTTGCCGGGACAGGGATCTTTAACTATGGCTACACCTTC. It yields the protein CSVAGTGIFNYGYTF.

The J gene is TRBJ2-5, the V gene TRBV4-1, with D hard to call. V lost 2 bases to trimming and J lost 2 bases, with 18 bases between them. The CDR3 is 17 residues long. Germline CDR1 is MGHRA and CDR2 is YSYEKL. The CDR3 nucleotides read TGCGCCAGCAGCCAACGGGCGTCAGCTCAACAGCAAGAGACCCAGTACTTC. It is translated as CASSQRASAQQQETQYF.

The CDR3 nucleotides read TGTGCCAGCAGCTACGGGACAAATCAGCCAGATACGCAGTATTTT. Translation: CASSYGTNQPDTQYF. The genes are TRBV13 and TRBJ2-3; possible D gene TRBD1, 6 bases. CDR1 PRHDT and CDR2 FYEKMQ come from the germline V gene (reference sequence). There are 15 residues in the CDR3. V was shortened by 4 bases and J by 4 bases, with 15 bases between the two germline ends. Based on the CDR3 plus reference TRBV13 and TRBJ2-3, the full variable domain is AAGVIQSPRHLIKEKRETATLKCYPIPRHDTVYWYQQGPGQDPQFLISFYEKMQSDKGSIPDRFSAQQFSDYHSELNMSSLELGDSALYFCASSYGTNQPDTQYFGPGTRLTVL.